This section outlines one T cell receptor beta chain sequence together with its context. A multiplex PCR was run with 60 Vbeta primers and 13 Jbeta primers. Assay: immunoSEQ multiplex PCR; the TCRdb copy retains only in-frame clones and omits some. The sample has about 100,000 clones; about three quarters are singletons. The CDR3 is 15 amino acids. Looked up from germline, CDR1 is SGHDN and CDR2 is FVKESK. V was trimmed by 4 bases and J by 1 base, leaving 13 bases between them. The entry originates in a study of cytomegalovirus exposure and HLA in healthy donors. The chain combines TRBV14 with TRBJ2-5; D is unclear. The sequence came from a middle-aged man in good health and CMV-seropositive. Sequenced input: PBMCs. The CDR3 nucleotides read TGTGCCAGCAGCCCCTACTCCGGTACCCAAGAGACCCAGTACTTC. Residues: CASSPYSGTQETQYF. The full variable domain, its missing parts supplied by reference TRBV14 and TRBJ2-5, is EAGVTQFPSHSVIEKGQTVTLRCDPISGHDNLYWYRRVMGKEIKFLLHFVKESKQDESGMPNNRFLAERTGGTYSTLKVQPAELEDSGVYFCASSPYSGTQETQYFGPGTRLLVL.